The 12 T cell receptor beta chains below all came from one sample that was sequenced in a study of T-cell reconstitution after alpha-beta-depleted transplantation in children. Unique molecular identifiers featured in how the TCRbeta library was prepared. TCRdb used MiXCR to reprocess the PCR reads, holding one entry per CDR3 protein. The sample includes a few hundred thousand distinct CDR3 sequences, 11% seen only once; the top ten take over 25%. The starting material was PBMCs, obtained before TCRalphabeta/CD19-depleted stem cell transplant. Every receptor here comes from a child younger than two with acute myeloid leukemia, due to receive a stem cell transplant.

This clonotype was recorded many times. This rearrangement joins TRBV20-1 to TRBJ2-3, with 8 bases identical to TRBD2. The V segment lost 3 bases and the J segment 3 bases; nucleotides outside the gene matches: 8. The CDR3 is made up of 15 amino acids. CDR1 DFQATT and CDR2 SNEGSKA come from the germline V gene (reference sequence). The CDR3 bases are TGCAGTGCTAGTTTAACAGCGGGGGTTACAGATACGCAGTATTTT. Translating it yields CSASLTAGVTDTQYF.

Remarks on this clonotype: A much more abundant neighbour one base away suggests this may be a read error. This chain links TRBV6-1 with TRBJ1-5, with D perhaps matching TRBD1 (6 bases). V lost 7 bases to trimming and J lost 2 bases, with 18 bases between them. This CDR3 has 16 amino acids. CDR1 MNHNS and CDR2 SASEGT come from the germline V gene. CDR3 region: CASTWGAALGNQPQHF. The CDR3 DNA is TGTGCCAGCACCTGGGGGGCGGCATTAGGCAATCAGCCCCAGCATTTT.

This clonotype was recorded many times. The V gene is TRBV7-9, the J gene TRBJ1-2; D uncertain. Deletions cut 1 base from V and 2 bases from J, with 14 bases between. The CDR3 has 16 amino acids. Germline-derived CDR1 and CDR2 are SEHNR and FQNEAQ (reference sequence). Here the CDR3 DNA reads TGTGCCAGCAGCTTAGAAGGCGGCAAGCTAAACTATGGCTACACCTTC. This encodes CASSLEGGKLNYGYTF.

In its sample, this clonotype was seen many times. This sequence joins TRBV14 and TRBJ1-3; D is ambiguous. The germline V gene has CDR1 SGHDN and CDR2 FVKESK. Trimming removed 4 bases from V and 3 bases from J, with 1 base in between. The CDR3 extends over 11 amino acids. CDR3 in DNA: TGTGCCAGCAGCCGTGGAAACACCATATATTTT. Amino acid sequence: CASSRGNTIYF. Based on the CDR3 plus reference TRBV14 and TRBJ1-3, the full variable domain is EAGVTQFPSHSVIEKGQTVTLRCDPISGHDNLYWYRRVMGKEIKFLLHFVKESKQDESGMPNNRFLAERTGGTYSTLKVQPAELEDSGVYFCASSRGNTIYFGEGSWLTVV.

This chain connects TRBV19 to TRBJ2-2, with D unclear. The germline gives CDR1 LNHDA, CDR2 SQIVND (reference sequence). Deletions cut 5 bases from V and 1 base from J, with 8 bases between. The CDR3 has 14 amino acids. CDR3 sequence reads: CASSSDGNTGELFF. CDR3 DNA: TGTGCCAGTAGTTCGGACGGGAACACCGGGGAGCTGTTTTTT.

This clonotype occurred a few times. This chain uses TRBV5-8 with TRBJ2-1; 7 bases map to TRBD2. The CDR3 runs to 16 residues. After removal of 4 bases from V and 3 bases from J, the junction contained 10 bases not matched to a gene. CDR1 SGHTS and CDR2 YDEGEE come from the germline V gene. CDR3 loop: CASSPSIAGNYNEQFF. CDR3 DNA: TGTGCCAGCAGCCCCAGCATAGCGGGCAACTACAATGAGCAGTTCTTC.

At least ten counts were recorded for this clonotype. The J gene is TRBJ2-7, the V gene TRBV29-1, with D possibly being TRBD1 (5 bases). Germline V gives CDR1 SQVTM, CDR2 ANQGSEA. Deletions cut 4 bases from V and 6 bases from J, with 16 bases between. CDR3 length: 13 residues. This CDR3 is CSVVSRVDAEQYF. In nucleotides, the CDR3 is TGCAGCGTTGTTTCCAGGGTTGATGCCGAGCAGTACTTC.

This clonotype was seen at least ten times. The rearrangement uses TRBV4-1 and TRBJ2-1; 7 bases are shared with TRBD1. Germline V lookup: CDR1 MGHRA, CDR2 YSYEKL. The CDR3 sequence is 13 residues long. V trimming: 5 bases; J trimming: 6 bases; junction bases outside the gene matches: 4. Written as DNA, the CDR3 is TGCGCCAGCAGCTTAAACAGGGGCAATGAGCAGTTCTTC. This gives the protein CASSLNRGNEQFF.

This clonotype was seen at least ten times. The chain couples TRBV18 to TRBJ2-6; no clear D. Trimming cost V 0 bases and J 1 base, with 16 bases left between them. The CDR3 runs 19 residues. Germline CDR1 reads KGHSH; CDR2 reads LQKENI. DNA of the CDR3: TGTGCCAGCTCACCACCTAAAAGTATAACATCTTCTGGGGCCAACGTCCTGACTTTC. It specifies CASSPPKSITSSGANVLTF.

For this clonotype: This may be a read error, as it is one base from a much larger clone. The CDR3 DNA reads TGCGCCAGCAGCCAAGAGGTTGGGGCCAACGTCCCGACTTTC. This sequence encodes CASSQEVGANVPTF. The chain links TRBV4-1 to TRBJ2-6; weak D call: TRBD1 (5 bases). This CDR3 region has 14 residues. Germline CDR1 is MGHRA and CDR2 is YSYEKL.

In this sample, this clonotype turned up many times. The chain joins TRBV20-1 to TRBJ1-1; no clear D gene. The CDR3 sequence is 15 residues long. Trimming shortened V by 3 bases and J by 5 bases, and 19 bases separated the two germline ends. Per germline, CDR1 DFQATT and CDR2 SNEGSKA (reference sequence). In DNA form, the CDR3 reads TGCAGTGCTAGCTCGGACCAACCCAACTGGACTGAAGCTTTCTTT. Translated, it gives CSASSDQPNWTEAFF.

Ten or more counts support this clonotype. The chain uses TRBV15 and TRBJ2-5; 9 bases fit TRBD1. After removal of 2 bases from V and 3 bases from J, the junction contained 4 bases not matched to a gene. This CDR3 region has 15 residues. CDR1 is LNHNV, CDR2 YYDKDF, per germline (reference sequence). The DNA for the CDR3 is TGTGCCACCAGCAGACACCGGGACAGGGAAGAGACCCAGTACTTC. Its protein is CATSRHRDREETQYF.